This T cell receptor (beta chain) is drawn from a study of blood T cells in healthy people across ages. Study-wide results and limits: TCR beta diversity, measured per million T cells, fell in a roughly linear way with age. PBMCs that were unsorted prevented a conclusive naive versus antigen-experienced comparison.

As concerns this clonotype: Its antigen is currently unknown.

The authors ran a second PCR of roughly 6 to 12 cycles using a sample-barcoded 5' primer and a J-beta primer mix. MiXCR, run by TCRdb on the 5' RACE reads, gives a single entry per CDR3 protein. The sample consists of around 710,000 distinct CDR3 sequences, 40% to 45% of them appearing once. CDR1 and CDR2 (germline): SGDLS, YYNGEE. This CDR3 has 14 residues. V gave up 6 bases and J gave up 5 bases, with 18 bases separating them. The sequence was obtained from a woman in her fifties or sixties in good health. Specimen: blood. The chain couples TRBV9 to TRBJ2-7, with D perhaps TRBD1 (6 bases). The chain's CDR3 is CASKNRAPADEQYF. DNA for the CDR3: TGTGCCAGCAAGAACAGGGCCCCGGCGGACGAGCAGTACTTC.